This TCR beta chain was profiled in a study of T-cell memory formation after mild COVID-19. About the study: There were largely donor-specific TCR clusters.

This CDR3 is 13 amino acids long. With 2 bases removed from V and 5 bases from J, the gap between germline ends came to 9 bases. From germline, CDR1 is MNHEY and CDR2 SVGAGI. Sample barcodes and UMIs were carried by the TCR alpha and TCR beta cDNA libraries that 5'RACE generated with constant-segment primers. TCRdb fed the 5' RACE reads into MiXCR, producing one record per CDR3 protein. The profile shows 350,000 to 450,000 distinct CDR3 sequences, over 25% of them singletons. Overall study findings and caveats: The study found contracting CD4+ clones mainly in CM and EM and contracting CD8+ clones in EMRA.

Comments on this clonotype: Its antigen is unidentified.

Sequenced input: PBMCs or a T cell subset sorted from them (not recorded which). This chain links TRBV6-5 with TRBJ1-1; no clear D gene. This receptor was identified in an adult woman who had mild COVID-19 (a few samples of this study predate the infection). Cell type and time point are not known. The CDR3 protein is CASSYPQATEAFF. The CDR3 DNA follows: TGTGCCAGCAGTTACCCCCAGGCAACTGAAGCTTTCTTT.